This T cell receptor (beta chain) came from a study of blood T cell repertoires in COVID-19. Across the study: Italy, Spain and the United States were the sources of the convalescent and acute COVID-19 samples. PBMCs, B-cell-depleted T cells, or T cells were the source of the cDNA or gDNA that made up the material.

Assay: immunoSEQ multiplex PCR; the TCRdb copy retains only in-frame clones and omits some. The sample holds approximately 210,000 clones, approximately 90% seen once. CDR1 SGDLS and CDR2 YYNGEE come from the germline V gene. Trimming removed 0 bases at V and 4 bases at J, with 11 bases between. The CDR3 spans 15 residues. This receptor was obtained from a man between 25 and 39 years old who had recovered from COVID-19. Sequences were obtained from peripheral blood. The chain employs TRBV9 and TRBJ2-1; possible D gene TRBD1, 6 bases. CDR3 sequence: CASSVARQGYNEQFF. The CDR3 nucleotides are TGTGCCAGCAGCGTAGCTCGGCAGGGGTACAATGAGCAGTTCTTC.